This T cell receptor (beta chain) was documented in a study of T cell repertoires in cytomegalovirus infection. At the level of the study: Used in the study were CMV epitopes, some recently identified and HLA-C-restricted, others well-studied and HLA-B-restricted. Indications of both CMV infection and matching HLA type were provided by public TCR beta signatures.

General study findings and limits: The ex vivo response was dominated by HLA-C-restricted CMV-specific TCR beta clonotypes. The cumulative frequency of public TCR beta families distinguished individuals who carried CMV together with the relevant HLA.

A remark on this clonotype: No antigen is known for it.

The ends were cut back, 4 bases at V and 2 bases at J, with 13 bases in the middle. The CDR3 sequence is 15 residues long. The germline V gene encodes CDR1 LNHDA and CDR2 SQIVND (reference sequence). TCRdb independently ran MiXCR on the reads; one entry per CDR3 protein. This sample has about 770,000 distinct CDR3 sequences, with 25% to 30% found just once. This TCR was sampled from a human donor in good health (CMV status not recorded). Some clones in this sample may be carry-over from other donors' samples. The sample here was cultured CD8+ T cells from PBMCs, taken from culture after CMV antigen stimulation. The rearrangement links TRBV19 to TRBJ2-3, with TRBD2 as a possible D gene (5 bases). The CDR3 spells CASSSDRGHTDTQYF. CDR3 sequence (DNA): TGTGCCAGTAGTAGCGACCGGGGTCACACAGATACGCAGTATTTT. The whole variable domain, remainder taken from reference TRBV19 and TRBJ2-3, is DGGITQSPKYLFRKEGQNVTLSCEQNLNHDAMYWYRQDPGQGLRLIYYSQIVNDFQKGDIAEGYSVSREKKESFPLTVTSAQKNPTAFYLCASSSDRGHTDTQYFGPGTRLTVL.